Given below is one T cell receptor (beta chain) in context. What it binds is unknown. TCRdb keeps only in-frame clones here, not all; method: immunoSEQ multiplex PCR. The sample carries approximately 57,000 clones, over 90% recorded once. The entry originates in a study of cytomegalovirus exposure and HLA in healthy donors. Study-wide points: Cytomegalovirus status was reportedly diagnosed by the classifier with high sensitivity and specificity. The study flagged approximately 180 TCR beta chains as cytomegalovirus-associated. Most TCR sequences were uncommon, yet certain public TCRs appeared in many donors.

Sequencing was performed on PBMCs. The source of this sequence is a woman aged 18-30 years in good health and CMV-seronegative.

Here the CDR3 DNA reads TGTGCCAGCAGCTCCGGACTAGCGGGGGGGCTGGGAGAGCAGTACTTC. This codes for CASSSGLAGGLGEQYF. The chain combines TRBV7-2 with TRBJ2-7; TRBD2 agrees at 15 bases. CDR1 SGHTA and CDR2 FQGNSA come from the germline V gene. With 4 bases clipped from V and 7 bases from J, the junction kept 8 bases outside the gene matches. This CDR3 is built from 16 residues.